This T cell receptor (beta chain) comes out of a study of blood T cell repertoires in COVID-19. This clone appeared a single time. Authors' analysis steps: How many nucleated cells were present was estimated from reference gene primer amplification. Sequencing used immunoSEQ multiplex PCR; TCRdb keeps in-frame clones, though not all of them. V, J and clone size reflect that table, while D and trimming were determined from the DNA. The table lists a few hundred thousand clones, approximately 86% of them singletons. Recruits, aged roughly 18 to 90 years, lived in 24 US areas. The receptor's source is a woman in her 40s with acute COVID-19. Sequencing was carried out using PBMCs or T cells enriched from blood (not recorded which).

The chain's CDR3 is CASRLGGAGGTGELFF. DNA for the CDR3: TGCGCCAGCAGGCTAGGGGGAGCAGGAGGCACCGGGGAGCTGTTTTTT. This chain links TRBV4-3 with TRBJ2-2, with D maybe TRBD1 (6 bases). The V end was cut by 6 bases, the J end by 4 bases, with 18 bases between. The germline V gene has CDR1 LGHNA and CDR2 YSLEER. There are 16 residues in the CDR3.